This paragraph reports one TCR beta chain. The CDR3 covers 16 residues. Per the germline V gene, CDR1 is MNHEY and CDR2 is SMNVEV (reference sequence). The V and J ends lost 2 bases and 6 bases, in that order; junction bases with no gene match: 9. Authors' methods: How many nucleated cells were present was estimated from reference gene primer amplification. Produced via immunoSEQ multiplex PCR; TCRdb's table is partial and in-frame only. V and J calls and clone size follow that table, whereas D and trimming were derived from the DNA. The sample lists under 300,000 clones, about 70% occurring once. This entry belongs to a study of blood T cell repertoires in COVID-19. At the level of the study: The origin of the acute and convalescent COVID-19 samples was the United States, Italy and Spain. Nucleic acid was either cDNA or gDNA, and it came from T cells, B-cell-depleted T cells, or PBMCs.

This receptor was obtained from a woman older than 75 with acute or convalescent COVID-19. The specimen sequenced was peripheral blood. The V call is TRBV27, the J call TRBJ2-3, with 9 bases fitting TRBD2. In DNA form, the CDR3 reads TGTGCCAGCAGTTTAGGGTATAGCGGGGGTAGGGATACGCAGTATTTT. It codes for CASSLGYSGGRDTQYF.